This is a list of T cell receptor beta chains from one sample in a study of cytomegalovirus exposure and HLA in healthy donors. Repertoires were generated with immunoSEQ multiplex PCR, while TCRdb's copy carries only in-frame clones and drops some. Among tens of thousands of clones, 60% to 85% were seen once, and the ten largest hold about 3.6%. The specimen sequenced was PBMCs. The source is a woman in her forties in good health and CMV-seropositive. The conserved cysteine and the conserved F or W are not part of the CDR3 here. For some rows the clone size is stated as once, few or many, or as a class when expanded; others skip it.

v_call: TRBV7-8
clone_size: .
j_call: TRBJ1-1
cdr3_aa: ASSLSRWSDTEAF

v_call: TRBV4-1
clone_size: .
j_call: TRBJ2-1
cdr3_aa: ASSQDPGKGSYNEQF

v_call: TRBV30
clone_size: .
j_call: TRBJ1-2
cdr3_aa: AWSRGYGYT

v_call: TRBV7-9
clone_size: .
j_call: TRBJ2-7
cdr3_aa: ASSFDLGLAGYEQY

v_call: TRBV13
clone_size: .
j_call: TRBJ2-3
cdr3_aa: ASRGGDTQY

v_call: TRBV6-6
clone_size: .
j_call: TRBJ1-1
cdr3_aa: ASNIGDRGAF

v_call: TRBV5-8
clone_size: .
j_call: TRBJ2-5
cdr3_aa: ASSRTGGRWETQY

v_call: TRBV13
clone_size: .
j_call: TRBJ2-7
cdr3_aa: ASSSPGEGSYEQY

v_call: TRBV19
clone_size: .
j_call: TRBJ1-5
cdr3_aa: ASSNRGGNQPQH

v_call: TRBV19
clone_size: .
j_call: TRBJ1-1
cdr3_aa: ASSAGQTNTEAF

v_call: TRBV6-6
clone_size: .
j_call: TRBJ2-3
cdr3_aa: ASSYPTGGQTDTQY

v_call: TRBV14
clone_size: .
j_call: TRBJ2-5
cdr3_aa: ASSQDFSQGQETQY

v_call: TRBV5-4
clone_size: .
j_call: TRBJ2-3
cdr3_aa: ASSFQGQGPDTQY

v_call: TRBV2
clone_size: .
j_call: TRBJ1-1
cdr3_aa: ASSEALQDRGLAF

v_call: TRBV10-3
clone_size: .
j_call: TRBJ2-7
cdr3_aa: AISALGQAEFYEQY

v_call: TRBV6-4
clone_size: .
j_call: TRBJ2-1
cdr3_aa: ASSEEGLAVRRQF

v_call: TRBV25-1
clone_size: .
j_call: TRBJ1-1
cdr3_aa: ASSDTQGYTEAF

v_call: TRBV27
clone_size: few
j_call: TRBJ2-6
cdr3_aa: ASSLFAGTEGYSGANVLT

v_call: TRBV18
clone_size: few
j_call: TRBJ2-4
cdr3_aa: ASSPYPQGSKNIQY

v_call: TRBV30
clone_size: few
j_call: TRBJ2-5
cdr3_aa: AWNRGGQETQY

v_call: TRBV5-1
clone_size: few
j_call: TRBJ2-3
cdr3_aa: ASSLDPQGAGGIWASTDTQY

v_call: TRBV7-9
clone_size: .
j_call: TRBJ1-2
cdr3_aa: ASIGTGGGGYT

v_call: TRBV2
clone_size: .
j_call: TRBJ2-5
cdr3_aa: ASSGTGVQETQY

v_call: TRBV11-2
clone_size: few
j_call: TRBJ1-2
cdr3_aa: ASRSQAGPNYGYT

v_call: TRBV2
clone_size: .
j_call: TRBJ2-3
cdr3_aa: ASSGGRGRGTDTQY

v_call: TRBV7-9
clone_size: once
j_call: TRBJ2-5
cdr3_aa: ASSPGLGETQY

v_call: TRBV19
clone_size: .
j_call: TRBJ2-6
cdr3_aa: ASSLGQPSGANVLT

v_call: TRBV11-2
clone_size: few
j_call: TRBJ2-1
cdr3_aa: ASFGPQDEQF

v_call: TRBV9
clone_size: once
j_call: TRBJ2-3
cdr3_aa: ASSVDFADTQY

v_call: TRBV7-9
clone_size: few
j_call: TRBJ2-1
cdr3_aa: ASSGRDRERGGYYNEQF

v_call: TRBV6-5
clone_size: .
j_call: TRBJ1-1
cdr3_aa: ASSYPGGTEAF

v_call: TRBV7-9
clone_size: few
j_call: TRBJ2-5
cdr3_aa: ASSLDPTWGGETQY

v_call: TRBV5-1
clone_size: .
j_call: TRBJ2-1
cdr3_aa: ASSIDRYNEQF

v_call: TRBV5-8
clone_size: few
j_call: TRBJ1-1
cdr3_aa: ASSLGGDTEAF

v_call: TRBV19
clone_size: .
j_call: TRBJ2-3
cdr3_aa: ASGQIRTDTQY

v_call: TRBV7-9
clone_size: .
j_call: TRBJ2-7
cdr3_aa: SSSLFSQSSYEQY

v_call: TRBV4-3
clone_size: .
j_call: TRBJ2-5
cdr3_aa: ASSQDRQRGGLGGAQY

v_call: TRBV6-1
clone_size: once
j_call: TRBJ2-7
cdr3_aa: ASSETGYEQY

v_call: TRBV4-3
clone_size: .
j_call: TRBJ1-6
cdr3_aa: ASSQEGRGPSPLH

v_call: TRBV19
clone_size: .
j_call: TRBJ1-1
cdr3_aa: ASTLEGTEAF

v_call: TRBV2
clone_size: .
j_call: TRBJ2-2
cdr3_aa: ASSDQGAVSGELF

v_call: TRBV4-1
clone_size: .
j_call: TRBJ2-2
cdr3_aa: ASSQAGTSGGTRGTGELF

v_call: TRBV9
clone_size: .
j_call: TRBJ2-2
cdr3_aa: ASNRGTSGSGELF

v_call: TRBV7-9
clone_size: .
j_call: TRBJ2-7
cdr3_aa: ASSSAYEQY

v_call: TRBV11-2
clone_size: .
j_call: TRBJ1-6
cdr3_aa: ASRRVGGRNSPLH

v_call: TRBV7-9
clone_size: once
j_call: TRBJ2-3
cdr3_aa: ASSPGTGKDTQY

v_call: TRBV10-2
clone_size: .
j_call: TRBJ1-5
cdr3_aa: ASSVTLGQPQH

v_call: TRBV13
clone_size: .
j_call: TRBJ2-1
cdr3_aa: ASSNRDSLNEQF

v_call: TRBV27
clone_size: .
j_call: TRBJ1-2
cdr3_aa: ASSGSRGRIDYGYT

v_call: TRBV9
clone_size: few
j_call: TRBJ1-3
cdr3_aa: ASSVVGEAGNTIY

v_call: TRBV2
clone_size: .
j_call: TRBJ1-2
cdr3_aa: ASSKLQEHYGYT